The 23 T cell receptor beta chains below come from one sample, sequenced in a study of patients and donors after allogeneic stem cell transplantation. MiXCR, applied by TCRdb to the RT-PCR reads, yields one record per CDR3 protein. The data hold about 110,000 distinct CDR3 sequences, with 35% observed a single time. The material sequenced was blood, either unsorted or a sorted T cell fraction (not recorded which). These receptors came from a human donor who was either an allogeneic HSCT recipient or a stem cell or donor lymphocyte infusion donor (not recorded which). It is not recorded whose cells these are; they may come from a transplant donor.

This sequence joins TRBV2 and TRBJ2-1; TRBD2 matches at 12 bases. The CDR3 is made up of 14 amino acids. Germline loops: CDR1 SNHLY, CDR2 FYNNEI. J lost 9 bases, V lost 8 bases, and 8 bases had no gene match. The CDR3: CASLTSGSGGEQFF. CDR3 nucleotide sequence: TGTGCCAGCCTGACTAGCGGGAGCGGCGGTGAGCAGTTCTTC.

The V gene is TRBV3-1, the J gene TRBJ1-1, with TRBD1 as a possible D gene (6 bases). CDR1 and CDR2 (germline): LGHDT, YNNKEL (reference sequence). V lost 4 bases, J lost 6 bases, and 12 bases lay in between. The CDR3 runs to 13 residues. CDR3 nucleotides: TGTGCCAGCAGCCGGGGGACACGAGCTGAAGCTTTCTTT. Translating it yields CASSRGTRAEAFF. Full variable domain (outside the CDR3, taken from reference TRBV3-1 and TRBJ1-1): DTAVSQTPKYLVTQMGNDKSIKCEQNLGHDTMYWYKQDSKKFLKIMFSYNNKELIINETVPNRFSPKSPDKAHLNLHINSLELGDSAVYFCASSRGTRAEAFFGQGTRLTVV.

The CDR3 sequence is CASSPTTGATNEKLFF. The CDR3 DNA is TGTGCCAGCAGCCCTACGACAGGGGCAACTAATGAAAAACTGTTTTTT. The genes are TRBV5-6 and TRBJ1-4; 8 bases align to TRBD1. V dropped 4 bases and J dropped 0; count of bases not matched to a gene: 5. CDR1 is SGHDT, CDR2 YYEEEE, per germline. CDR3 length: 16 amino acids.

This clonotype occurred a few times. This chain joins TRBV12-3 or TRBV12-4 and TRBJ2-1; 9 bases align to TRBD2. The length of the CDR3 is 15 residues. V was clipped by 1 base and J by 3 bases; unmatched bases: 1. CDR3 sequence: CASSLELAGYNEQFF. CDR3 nucleotide sequence: TGTGCCAGCAGTTTAGAACTAGCGGGCTACAATGAGCAGTTCTTC.

The gene calls are TRBV12-3 or TRBV12-4 and TRBJ2-3, with 9 nucleotides matching TRBD2. Germline trimming cut 3 bases from V and 5 bases from J; bases unmatched to any gene: 3. This CDR3 region has 14 residues. CDR3: CASSLGLAVDTQYF. The CDR3 DNA reads as TGTGCCAGCAGTTTGGGACTAGCAGTAGATACGCAGTATTTT.

This clonotype was observed at least ten times. The chain joins TRBV29-1 to TRBJ1-1; the D is unclear. CDR1 and CDR2 from the germline V gene are SQVTM and ANQGSEA. The CDR3 runs to 13 residues. The V end lost 3 bases, the J end lost 1 base, and 9 bases lay between the germline ends. The CDR3 DNA is TGCAGCGTTGAGAACAGCTGGAACACTGAAGCTTTCTTT. This gives the protein CSVENSWNTEAFF.

This clonotype has a handful of counts. The chain uses TRBV5-1 and TRBJ1-1, with 9 positions matching TRBD1. The CDR3 runs 16 residues. The trim removed 4 bases at V and 0 bases at J, leaving 7 bases unmatched. The germline V gene has CDR1 SGHRS and CDR2 YFSETQ. The CDR3 loop is CASSSGQGLVNTEAFF. The CDR3, as DNA: TGCGCCAGCAGCAGCGGACAGGGGTTGGTGAACACTGAAGCTTTCTTT.

This clonotype was detected only a few times. The chain has TRBV15 and TRBJ1-4, with no clear D. Germline V gene sequence: CDR1 LNHNV, CDR2 YYDKDF (reference sequence). Trimming stripped 1 base from V and 11 bases from J, with 11 bases between. The CDR3 runs to 13 residues. CDR3 coding DNA: TGTGCCACCAGCAGAGTTCAAACGGAGAAACTGTTTTTT. Translation: CATSRVQTEKLFF.

The chain is built from TRBV14 and TRBJ1-2, with D possibly TRBD1 on 5 matching bases. Germline V gene data show CDR1 as SGHDN and CDR2 as FVKESK. The CDR3 runs to 13 residues. Deletions cut 8 bases from V and 5 bases from J, with 15 bases between. The DNA of the CDR3 is TGTGCCAGCGGCGCCAGGGCAGGATATGGCTACACCTTC. It specifies CASGARAGYGYTF.

This chain uses TRBV20-1 with TRBJ1-5; 7 positions match TRBD1. Per the germline V gene, CDR1 is DFQATT and CDR2 is SNEGSKA (reference sequence). CDR3 size: 15 residues. V was pared by 5 bases and J by 4 bases, with 11 bases of the junction left unmatched. The CDR3 nucleotides read TGCAGTGCTTCCGGGACAGCGAGCCCTAATCAGCCCCAGCATTTT. This translates into CSASGTASPNQPQHF.

This clonotype was seen a handful of times. The genes are TRBV7-9 and TRBJ1-1; the D is unclear. The germline V and J ends were trimmed by 5 bases and 8 bases, with 18 bases remaining between them. CDR3 size: 14 residues. Germline loops: CDR1 SEHNR, CDR2 FQNEAQ (reference sequence). The CDR3 bases are TGTGCCAGCAGCCCCCCAACATGGGCGGAAGAAGCTTTCTTT. Translation gives CASSPPTWAEEAFF.

This clonotype turned up a few times. This chain joins TRBV12-3 or TRBV12-4 and TRBJ1-6, with TRBD1 identical over 8 bases. The V and J ends lost 3 bases and 5 bases, in that order; junction bases with no gene match: 6. This CDR3 region has 16 residues. CDR3 sequence (DNA): TGTGCCAGCAGTTTTTTCGGACAGGGCCATAATTCACCCCTCCACTTT. It yields the protein CASSFFGQGHNSPLHF.

A few counts support this clonotype. V and J are TRBV29-1 and TRBJ1-1, with unresolved D. The V end was cut by 4 bases, the J end by 8 bases, with 17 bases between. Germline V lookup: CDR1 SQVTM, CDR2 ANQGSEA. This CDR3 is built from 13 residues. DNA of the CDR3: TGCAGCGTTGTCCGGAAATCCTCCCAGGAAGCTTTCTTT. Amino acid sequence: CSVVRKSSQEAFF.

V usage is TRBV28 and J usage is TRBJ1-3; no reliable D call. This CDR3 region has 15 residues. From germline, CDR1 is MDHEN and CDR2 SYDVKM. V shed 4 bases and J shed 6 bases, with 16 bases lying between them. The CDR3 loop reads CASSWKGVRSNTIYF. The CDR3 DNA reads as TGTGCCAGCAGTTGGAAGGGTGTTAGATCAAACACCATATATTTT.

The V gene is TRBV29-1, the J gene TRBJ2-1, with a tentative D call TRBD1 (6 bases). Trimming took 3 bases from V and 2 from J, leaving 14 bases between them. CDR1 SQVTM and CDR2 ANQGSEA come from the germline V gene. This CDR3 spans 15 amino acids. CDR3 DNA sequence: TGCAGCGTTGATGGCTGGGACAAGACCTACAATGAGCAGTTCTTC. It yields the protein CSVDGWDKTYNEQFF.

The genes are TRBV4-2 and TRBJ2-1, with D tentatively TRBD1 or TRBD2 (5 bases each). Germline CDR1 and CDR2: LGHNA and YNFKEQ. V dropped 0 bases and J dropped 2 bases, with 8 bases sitting between them. The CDR3 has 15 amino acids. CDR3 residues: CASSQEGEPYNEQFF. CDR3 nucleotides: TGTGCCAGCAGCCAAGAGGGGGAGCCCTACAATGAGCAGTTCTTC.

This clonotype was seen more than once but under ten times. This rearrangement joins TRBV4-3 to TRBJ2-1; D is tentatively TRBD1 or TRBD2 (6 bases each). Germline-derived CDR1 and CDR2 are LGHNA and YSLEER. Between the trimmed V and J ends, which lost 2 bases and 9 bases, there was a span of 11 bases. The CDR3 is 13 amino acids. The CDR3 nucleotides are TGCGCCAGCAGCCAAAGACTAGGGGGTGAGCAGTTCTTC. This sequence encodes CASSQRLGGEQFF.

This clonotype has just a few counts. This chain connects TRBV7-2 to TRBJ2-2, with TRBD2 matching over 9 bases. CDR1 and CDR2 (germline): SGHTA, FQGNSA. The CDR3 loop spans 16 amino acids. Trimming cost V 5 bases and J 2 bases; bases outside gene matches: 6. The CDR3 bases are TGTGCCAGCAGCCTCCGACTAGCGGTAAACACCGGGGAGCTGTTTTTT. This translates into CASSLRLAVNTGELFF.

The J gene is TRBJ2-2, the V gene TRBV30; 7 nucleotides line up with TRBD2. CDR3 length: 11 residues. The junction had 4 bases not matched to a gene; V was cut back by 2 bases and J by 13 bases. Germline CDR1 GTSNPN, CDR2 SVGIG (reference sequence). The chain's CDR3 is CAWSREGRLFF. As DNA, the CDR3 is TGTGCCTGGAGTAGGGAGGGGAGGCTGTTTTTT.

This clonotype was counted only a few times. The V gene is TRBV29-1, the J gene TRBJ1-1, with 7 positions matching TRBD1. The CDR3 runs 13 residues. Germline CDR1 and CDR2: SQVTM and ANQGSEA. V lost 6 bases and J lost 1; bases outside the gene matches: 5. The CDR3 DNA is TGCAGCGTGCTGACAGGGTCGAACACTGAAGCTTTCTTT. This gives the protein CSVLTGSNTEAFF.

The chain combines TRBV12-3 or TRBV12-4 with TRBJ2-6, with D perhaps given as TRBD1 or TRBD2 (5 bases each). This CDR3 is 16 amino acids long. The V gene lost 3 bases and the J gene lost 0 bases, with 9 bases spanning the gap. CDR3 region: CASSFTGPSGANVLTF. In DNA, the CDR3 is TGTGCCAGCAGTTTCACGGGGCCCTCTGGGGCCAACGTCCTGACTTTC.

The chain joins TRBV6-1 to TRBJ2-7; tentative D call: TRBD2 (7 bases). The CDR3 spans 12 residues. Germline V CDR1 and CDR2: MNHNS, SASEGT. The CDR3 protein is CATRGASYEQYF. CDR3 DNA sequence: TGTGCTACCCGGGGGGCGTCCTACGAGCAGTACTTC.

This clonotype has only a few counts. The chain uses TRBV4-3 and TRBJ1-4; no definite D call. Germline CDR1 and CDR2: LGHNA and YSLEER. V was shortened by 0 bases and J by 8 bases, with 13 bases between the two germline ends. The CDR3 is made up of 15 amino acids. This CDR3 reads CASSQDGVRREKLFF. CDR3 nucleotides: TGCGCCAGCAGCCAAGACGGGGTTAGAAGGGAAAAACTGTTTTTT.